This T cell receptor beta chain is drawn from a study of beta chain features in type 1 diabetes. Study-wide results and caveats: TCRB CDR3s from Type 1 diabetes patients were moderately but significantly shorter in all four CD4+ subsets.

Sequenced material consisted of expressed TCRB transcripts (all of the isolated RNA was reverse transcribed). The assay was immunoSEQ multiplex PCR, and TCRdb's table has in-frame clones only and misses some. Here the sample spans around 690,000 clones, about an eighth being singletons. Details on this clone: What it binds is unknown.

Germline V gene lookup returns CDR1 SGHDT and CDR2 YYEEEE. The length of the CDR3 is 16 residues. V was trimmed by 4 bases and J by 0 bases, leaving 16 bases between them. The clonotype comes from a man younger than 45 with type 1 diabetes. The specimen was naive CD4+ T cells from blood. V usage is TRBV5-6 and J usage is TRBJ1-2; D is perhaps TRBD1 (5 bases). The CDR3 DNA reads TGTGCCAGCAGCCTAGGGTGGGGCAGAACTAACTATGGCTACACCTTC. Translating it yields CASSLGWGRTNYGYTF. Together with reference TRBV5-6 and TRBJ1-2, the CDR3 gives the full variable domain: DAGVTQSPTHLIKTRGQQVTLRCSPKSGHDTVSWYQQALGQGPQFIFQYYEEEERQRGNFPDRFSGHQFPNYSSELNVNALLLGDSALYLCASSLGWGRTNYGYTFGSGTRLTVV.